This T cell receptor beta chain was profiled in a study of post-analysis software for immune sequencing data. Prepared TCR beta cDNA libraries contained unique molecular identifiers. TCRdb called the PCR reads again in MiXCR, with one record for every CDR3 protein. The sample lists over 700,000 distinct CDR3 sequences, roughly 27% occurring once. Sequences were obtained from blood. This receptor was obtained from a girl aged 5 to 17 with multiple sclerosis.

The CDR3: CSARWVQETQYF. CDR3 coding DNA: TGCAGTGCTAGATGGGTCCAAGAGACCCAGTACTTC. The genes are TRBV20-1 and TRBJ2-5; no firm D call. The CDR3 contains 12 residues. Trimming pared 2 bases from V and 1 base from J, leaving 5 bases between. CDR1 is DFQATT, CDR2 SNEGSKA, per germline (reference sequence).